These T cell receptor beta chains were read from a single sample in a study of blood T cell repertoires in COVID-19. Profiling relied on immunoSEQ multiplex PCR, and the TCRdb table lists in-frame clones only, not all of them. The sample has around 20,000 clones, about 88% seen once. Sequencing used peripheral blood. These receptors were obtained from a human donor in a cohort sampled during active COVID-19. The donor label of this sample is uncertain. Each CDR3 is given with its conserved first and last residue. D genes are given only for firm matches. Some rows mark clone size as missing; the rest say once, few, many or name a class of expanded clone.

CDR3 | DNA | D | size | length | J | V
CASSPGQETQYF | TGTGCCAGCTCACCCGGCCAAGAGACCCAGTACTTC | - | - | 12 | TRBJ2-5 | TRBV18
CASSLASGTYNEQFF | TGTGCCAGCAGCTTAGCTAGCGGAACCTACAATGAGCAGTTCTTC | - | - | 15 | TRBJ2-1 | TRBV7-9
CASSRSGDTQYF | TGTGCCAGCAGCCGTAGCGGGGATACGCAGTATTTT | TRBD2 | - | 12 | TRBJ2-3 | TRBV5-4
CASSLRGTSVSSGANVLTF | TGTGCCAGCAGCTTAAGGGGGACTAGCGTGTCCTCTGGGGCCAACGTCCTGACTTTC | TRBD2 | - | 19 | TRBJ2-6 | TRBV7-2
CASTRTSITDTQYF | TGTGCCAGCACCCGGACTTCGATCACAGATACGCAGTATTTT | - | - | 14 | TRBJ2-3 | TRBV7-2
CASSLGGPDSNQPQHF | TGTGCCAGCAGCTTGGGGGGGCCGGATAGCAATCAGCCCCAGCATTTT | - | - | 16 | TRBJ1-5 | TRBV5-4
CASSSGTTLNEQYF | TGCGCCAGCAGCTCCGGGACAACTCTGAACGAGCAGTACTTC | - | - | 14 | TRBJ2-7 | TRBV5-1
CASRVFRNQPQHF | TGTGCCAGCCGAGTGTTTCGCAATCAGCCCCAGCATTTT | - | - | 13 | TRBJ1-5 | TRBV28
CASSLGRSEVETQYF | TGCGCCAGCAGCTTGGGGAGGAGTGAGGTAGAGACCCAGTACTTC | - | - | 15 | TRBJ2-5 | TRBV5-1
CASSSGGTLNIQYF | TGTGCCAGCAGTTCAGGGGGGACCTTAAACATTCAGTACTTC | - | - | 14 | TRBJ2-4 | TRBV28
CASSPVPTSGRNEQFF | TGTGCCAGCTCACCAGTACCAACTAGCGGGAGGAATGAGCAGTTCTTC | TRBD2 | - | 16 | TRBJ2-1 | TRBV18
CASNLQGQYEKLFF | TGTGCCAGCAACCTACAGGGGCAGTATGAAAAACTGTTTTTT | TRBD1 | once | 14 | TRBJ1-4 | TRBV6-5
CTSSQVFYLLAGACPHEQYF | TGCACCAGCAGCCAAGTTTTTTATTTACTAGCGGGAGCTTGCCCCCACGAGCAGTACTTC | - | - | 20 | TRBJ2-7 | TRBV1
CASSVDSGAPLHF | TGTGCCAGCAGTGTTGACTCGGGAGCACCCCTCCACTTT | - | - | 13 | TRBJ1-6 | TRBV25-1